This TCR beta chain appears in the sequencing data of a study of blood T cell repertoires in COVID-19. Turning to the study itself: Nucleic acid was either cDNA or gDNA, and it came from T cells, B-cell-depleted T cells, or PBMCs.

The length of the CDR3 is 16 residues. Germline V gene lookup returns CDR1 KGHSH and CDR2 LQKENI. Trimming cost V 3 bases and J 2 bases, with 15 bases left between them. In the authors' methods: Reference gene primers were amplified, and this amplification served to estimate nucleated cell counts. Assay: immunoSEQ multiplex PCR; the TCRdb copy retains only in-frame clones and omits some. V and J calls and clone size come straight from that table; D and trimming were deduced from the DNA. The table shows under 250,000 clones, with around 92% occurring only once. This rearrangement joins TRBV18 to TRBJ2-3; TRBD1 is a possible D gene (6 bases). The sample consisted of peripheral blood. This clonotype was sampled from a man aged 25 to 45 with acute or convalescent COVID-19. The CDR3 reads CASSPLRRGNTDTQYF. The CDR3 DNA reads as TGTGCCAGCTCACCGCTACGAAGGGGGAACACAGATACGCAGTATTTT.